This is a list of T cell receptor beta chains from one sample in a study of blood T cell repertoires in COVID-19. TCRdb's table, derived via immunoSEQ multiplex PCR, lists solely in-frame clones and lacks some. In the table there are about 210,000 clones, approximately 78% of which are singletons. Sequencing was done on a sample of peripheral blood. The receptors originated from a woman in her thirties or forties with acute or convalescent COVID-19. Each CDR3 is given with its conserved first and last residue. Each record gives: D gene, V gene, clone size, J gene, CDR3 protein, CDR3 DNA. A D gene is named only where the DNA matches it firmly. The size entry is marked missing in some rows and otherwise reads once, few, many or a size class.

-	TRBV2	once	TRBJ1-2	CASSPSPNYGYTF	TGTGCCAGCAGCCCCTCCCCTAACTATGGCTACACCTTC
-	TRBV5-1	once	TRBJ1-1	CASSRQANTEAFF	TGCGCCAGCAGCCGGCAGGCGAACACTGAAGCTTTCTTT
-	TRBV6-6	-	TRBJ2-7	CASSYPEGFNEQYF	TGTGCCAGCAGTTACCCGGAGGGATTCAACGAGCAGTACTTC
TRBD1	TRBV27	-	TRBJ2-1	CASSYRTGTYNEQFF	TGTGCCAGCAGTTATCGGACAGGGACGTACAATGAGCAGTTCTTC
-	TRBV2	-	TRBJ1-6	CASSEAQVYNSPLHF	TGTGCCAGCAGTGAAGCTCAGGTTTATAATTCACCCCTCCACTTT
TRBD1	TRBV7-6	-	TRBJ2-7	CASSSTGTGPYEQYF	TGTGCCAGCAGCTCCACCGGGACAGGGCCCTACGAGCAGTACTTC
-	TRBV4-1	-	TRBJ1-3	CASSRGGTGNTIYF	TGCGCCAGCAGCCGCGGCGGAACTGGAAACACCATATATTTT
TRBD1	TRBV6-4	-	TRBJ1-2	CASSEGTGAFYGYTF	TGTGCCAGCAGTGAGGGGACAGGAGCGTTCTATGGCTACACCTTC
-	TRBV19	once	TRBJ1-2	CASSMSSLANYGYTF	TGTGCCAGTAGTATGAGCTCTCTAGCTAACTATGGCTACACCTTC
-	TRBV19	-	TRBJ1-5	CASSPKGGNQPQHF	TGTGCCAGTAGTCCCAAAGGGGGCAATCAGCCCCAGCATTTT
-	TRBV5-6	-	TRBJ1-5	CASSLFGFRQPQHF	TGTGCCAGCAGCCTGTTCGGGTTTAGGCAGCCCCAGCATTTT
TRBD1	TRBV28	-	TRBJ1-1	CASSPGTGRSEAFF	TGTGCCAGCAGTCCGGGGACAGGGCGTAGCGAAGCTTTCTTT
-	TRBV21-1	-	TRBJ2-1	CASSKKRGCGGEGPNNEQFF	TGTGCCAGCAGCAAAAAAAGGGGCTGCGGCGGGGAAGGCCCCAACAATGAGCAGTTCTTC
TRBD1	TRBV4-1	-	TRBJ1-2	CASSSSGTGGYGYTF	TGCGCCAGCAGCTCCTCCGGGACAGGGGGGTATGGCTACACCTTC
-	TRBV29-1	-	TRBJ1-2	CSVEDLVMGSGTPRDYGYGYTF	TGCAGCGTTGAAGATCTTGTTATGGGGTCCGGGACACCCAGGGACTATGGCTATGGCTACACCTTC
-	TRBV7-8	-	TRBJ2-3	CASSSADTQYF	TGTGCCAGCAGCTCAGCAGATACGCAGTATTTT
TRBD2	TRBV15	-	TRBJ2-7	CATSRPGLAGGSYEQYF	TGTGCCACCAGCCGCCCGGGACTAGCGGGGGGCTCCTACGAGCAGTACTTC
TRBD2	TRBV7-2	-	TRBJ2-2	CASSRDYSGTGELFF	TGTGCCAGCAGCCGGGACTACTCGGGCACCGGGGAGCTGTTTTTT
TRBD1	TRBV11-1	few	TRBJ2-1	CASSLQGQGKNEQFF	TGTGCCAGCAGCCTCCAGGGACAGGGGAAGAATGAGCAGTTCTTC
TRBD2	TRBV24-1	-	TRBJ2-7	CATSDPGLAGGLNF	TGTGCCACCAGTGATCCGGGACTAGCGGGAGGTTTGAACTTC
-	TRBV6-5	-	TRBJ2-6	CASSYRGTGANVLTF	TGTGCCAGCAGTTATCGGGGAACTGGGGCCAACGTCCTGACTTTC
-	TRBV19	-	TRBJ2-2	CASSITGTNTGELFF	TGTGCCAGTAGTATCACAGGAACGAACACCGGGGAGCTGTTTTTT
TRBD1	TRBV18	-	TRBJ1-5	CASSTGGTGLNQPQHF	TGTGCCAGCTCTACCGGAGGGACAGGACTCAATCAGCCCCAGCATTTT
-	TRBV18	-	TRBJ2-1	CASSPRTDYNEQFF	TGTGCCAGCTCACCACGGACAGACTACAATGAGCAGTTCTTC
TRBD1	TRBV2	-	TRBJ1-2	CASSDEGAGYGYTF	TGTGCCAGCAGTGACGAGGGGGCAGGGTATGGCTACACCTTC
-	TRBV15	few	TRBJ1-1	CATSREQVGRGAFF	TGTGCCACCAGCAGAGAACAGGTAGGCCGAGGAGCTTTCTTT
TRBD2	TRBV14	once	TRBJ2-1	CASSQELGLAGGSNEQFF	TGTGCCAGCAGCCAAGAATTGGGACTAGCGGGAGGAAGCAATGAGCAGTTCTTC
TRBD2	TRBV7-7	-	TRBJ2-3	CASSGGGTSGSGNTQYF	TGTGCCAGCAGCGGGGGGGGGACTAGCGGGAGTGGAAATACGCAGTATTTT
TRBD1	TRBV6-5	-	TRBJ1-5	CASTGTGEKQPQHF	TGTGCCAGCACAGGGACAGGGGAAAAACAGCCCCAGCATTTT
-	TRBV5-1	-	TRBJ1-1	CASSLDSRGTEAFF	TGCGCCAGCAGCTTGGATTCCAGGGGAACTGAAGCTTTCTTT
-	TRBV15	-	TRBJ1-2	CATSRDGGQDYGYTF	TGTGCCACCAGCAGAGATGGTGGGCAGGACTATGGCTACACCTTC
TRBD1	TRBV11-1	-	TRBJ2-1	CASSDRDTYNEQFF	TGTGCCAGCAGTGACAGGGATACTTACAATGAGCAGTTCTTC
-	TRBV7-8	-	TRBJ1-3	CASTAEGTAGNTIYF	TGTGCCAGCACCGCGGAGGGGACGGCAGGAAACACCATATATTTT
TRBD2	TRBV11-2	once	TRBJ2-7	CASSLSTSGPLEQYF	TGTGCCAGCAGCTTATCGACTAGCGGACCCCTCGAGCAGTACTTC
TRBD1	TRBV6-5	-	TRBJ1-2	CASSARTGLGYTF	TGTGCCAGCAGCGCCAGGACAGGGCTTGGCTACACCTTC
-	TRBV5-6	-	TRBJ2-7	CASSLTSLSYEQYF	TGTGCCAGCAGCTTGACTAGCCTGTCCTACGAGCAGTACTTC
-	TRBV6-1	-	TRBJ2-2	CASRSTGELFF	TGTGCCAGCCGGAGTACCGGGGAGCTGTTTTTT
-	TRBV2	-	TRBJ1-1	CASRTGQTNTEAFF	TGTGCCAGCAGGACGGGACAAACGAACACTGAAGCTTTCTTT
TRBD2	TRBV9	-	TRBJ2-2	CASSWSSGGSGELFF	TGTGCCAGCTCGTGGTCCAGCGGGGGGTCCGGGGAGCTGTTTTTT
TRBD2	TRBV11-2	-	TRBJ2-4	CASSLGRPGLAGLNIQYF	TGTGCCAGCAGCTTAGGTAGACCAGGACTAGCGGGACTAAACATTCAGTACTTC
-	TRBV28	-	TRBJ2-7	CASSLGAQPSYEQYF	TGTGCCAGCAGTTTAGGAGCCCAGCCCTCTTACGAGCAGTACTTC
-	TRBV30	-	TRBJ2-1	CAWSVISYNEQFF	TGTGCCTGGAGTGTAATCAGTTACAATGAGCAGTTCTTC
-	TRBV11-3	few	TRBJ1-5	CASSSPRKGYNQPQHF	TGTGCCAGCAGCTCCCCTAGGAAGGGGTACAATCAGCCCCAGCATTTT
TRBD2	TRBV4-1	-	TRBJ2-2	CASSQNTGTIEYTGELFF	TGCGCCAGCAGCCAAAATACCGGGACTATTGAGTACACCGGGGAGCTGTTTTTT
TRBD2	TRBV6-2/TRBV6-3	-	TRBJ2-5	CASSWGTSGIGTQYF	TGTGCCAGCAGTTGGGGGACTAGCGGGATAGGGACCCAGTACTTC